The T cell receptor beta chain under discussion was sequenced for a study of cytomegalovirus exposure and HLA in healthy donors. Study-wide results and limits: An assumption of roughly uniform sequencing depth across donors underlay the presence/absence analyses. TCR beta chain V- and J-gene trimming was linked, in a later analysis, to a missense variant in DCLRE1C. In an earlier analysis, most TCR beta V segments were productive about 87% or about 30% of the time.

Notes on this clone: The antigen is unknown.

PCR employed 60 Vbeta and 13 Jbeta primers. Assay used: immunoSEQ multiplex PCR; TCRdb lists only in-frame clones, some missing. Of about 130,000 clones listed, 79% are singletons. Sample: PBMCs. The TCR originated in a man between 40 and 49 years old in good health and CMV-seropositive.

The CDR3 sequence: CASSSLAGGLGQYF. The DNA of the CDR3 is TGTGCCAGCAGCTCCCTAGCGGGAGGGCTCGGGCAGTACTTC. This sequence joins TRBV7-9 and TRBJ2-7; 12 bases agree with TRBD2. The CDR3 is made up of 14 amino acids. CDR1 SEHNR and CDR2 FQNEAQ come from the germline V gene (reference sequence). J lost 9 bases, V lost 4 bases, and 7 bases had no gene match.